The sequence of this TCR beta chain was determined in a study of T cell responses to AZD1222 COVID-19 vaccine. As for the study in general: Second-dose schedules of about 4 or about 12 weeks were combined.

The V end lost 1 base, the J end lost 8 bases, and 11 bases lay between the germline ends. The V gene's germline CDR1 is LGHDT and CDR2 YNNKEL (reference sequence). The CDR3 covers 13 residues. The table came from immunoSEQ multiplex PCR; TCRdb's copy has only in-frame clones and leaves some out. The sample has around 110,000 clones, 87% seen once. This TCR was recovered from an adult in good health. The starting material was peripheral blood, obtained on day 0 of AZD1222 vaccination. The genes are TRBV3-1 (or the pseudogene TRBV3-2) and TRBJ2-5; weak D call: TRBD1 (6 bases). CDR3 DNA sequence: TGTGCCAGCAGCCAAGGTCTGGGGGCTACCCAGTACTTC. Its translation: CASSQGLGATQYF.